Listed below are T cell receptor beta chains from one sample, sequenced in a study of shared clonotypes between healthy human individuals. Some clones are missing from TCRdb's copy, which holds only in-frame ones; the method was immunoSEQ multiplex PCR. The data hold about 340,000 clones, with around 79% observed a single time. The specimen was memory CD4+ T cells sorted from blood. All receptors come from a man younger than 40 in good health. Each CDR3 is given with its conserved first and last residue. The D gene is left open where the match is weak. Part of the rows lack a size; the others show once, few, many or a class for expanded clones.

j_call: TRBJ2-1; clone_size: -; d_call: -; v_call: TRBV30; cdr3_aa: CAWNPSWGGPTINEQFF; cdr3_nt: TGTGCCTGGAACCCATCTTGGGGCGGCCCAACAATCAATGAGCAGTTCTTC
j_call: TRBJ2-7; clone_size: -; d_call: -; v_call: TRBV28; cdr3_aa: CASSLSRGPYEQYF; cdr3_nt: TGTGCCAGCAGTCTATCCAGGGGACCTTACGAGCAGTACTTC
j_call: TRBJ2-5; clone_size: -; d_call: -; v_call: TRBV19; cdr3_aa: CASKDRRETQYF; cdr3_nt: TGTGCCAGTAAAGACAGGAGAGAGACCCAGTACTTC
j_call: TRBJ1-2; clone_size: many; d_call: -; v_call: TRBV2; cdr3_aa: CASTQRYDYGYTF; cdr3_nt: TGTGCCAGCACCCAGAGATATGACTATGGCTACACCTTC
j_call: TRBJ2-2; clone_size: -; d_call: -; v_call: TRBV4-1; cdr3_aa: CASSPRRTATGELFF; cdr3_nt: TGCGCCAGCAGCCCGCGCCGGACAGCGACCGGGGAGCTGTTTTTT
j_call: TRBJ2-2; clone_size: once; d_call: TRBD1; v_call: TRBV7-9; cdr3_aa: CASSGQGMFF; cdr3_nt: TGTGCCAGCAGCGGACAGGGGATGTTTTTT
j_call: TRBJ1-1; clone_size: -; d_call: -; v_call: TRBV4-2; cdr3_aa: CASSQEVAMDTEAFF; cdr3_nt: TGTGCCAGCAGCCAAGAGGTAGCCATGGACACTGAAGCTTTCTTT
j_call: TRBJ2-1; clone_size: -; d_call: TRBD2; v_call: TRBV6-6; cdr3_aa: CASSYSTSGYNEQFF; cdr3_nt: TGTGCCAGCAGTTACTCTACTAGCGGTTACAATGAGCAGTTCTTC
j_call: TRBJ2-7; clone_size: -; d_call: TRBD2; v_call: TRBV7-2; cdr3_aa: CASSLALAGDYYEQYF; cdr3_nt: TGTGCCAGCAGCTTAGCACTAGCGGGTGATTACTACGAGCAGTACTTC
j_call: TRBJ2-2; clone_size: -; d_call: -; v_call: TRBV9; cdr3_aa: CASSVVSGELFF; cdr3_nt: TGTGCCAGCAGCGTAGTCTCCGGGGAGCTGTTTTTT
j_call: TRBJ1-2; clone_size: -; d_call: -; v_call: TRBV6-1; cdr3_aa: CASSRTNYGYTF; cdr3_nt: TGTGCCAGCAGCAGAACTAACTATGGCTACACCTTC
j_call: TRBJ1-5; clone_size: -; d_call: -; v_call: TRBV5-4; cdr3_aa: CASSAFPPQHF; cdr3_nt: TGTGCCAGCAGCGCATTCCCCCCCCAGCATTTT
j_call: TRBJ2-3; clone_size: -; d_call: TRBD2; v_call: TRBV18; cdr3_aa: CASSPLPTSGRSDTQYF; cdr3_nt: TGTGCCAGCTCACCACTTCCCACTAGCGGGAGATCAGATACGCAGTATTTT
j_call: TRBJ2-1; clone_size: -; d_call: TRBD2; v_call: TRBV7-8; cdr3_aa: CASGTSGRGLVLNEQFF; cdr3_nt: TGTGCCAGCGGTACTAGCGGGAGGGGTCTCGTCCTCAATGAGCAGTTCTTC
j_call: TRBJ1-1; clone_size: few; d_call: -; v_call: TRBV19; cdr3_aa: CASSTPGRRAFF; cdr3_nt: TGTGCCAGTAGTACCCCAGGGCGGCGGGCTTTCTTT